The 12 T cell receptor beta chains presented below share a single source sample, sequenced in a study of blood T cell repertoires in COVID-19. The data were produced by immunoSEQ multiplex PCR, yet TCRdb's version contains in-frame clones alone and is incomplete. This sample carries about 150,000 clones, approximately 84% of them seen once, and the ten largest clones take approximately 15%. What was sequenced was peripheral blood. These receptors came from an elderly woman with acute or convalescent COVID-19.

This clone was seen a handful of times. J is TRBJ2-3 and V is TRBV11-2; 8 bases map to TRBD1. The CDR3 covers 16 residues. V shed 3 bases and J 10 bases; nucleotides not matched to a gene: 15. Germline V CDR1 and CDR2: SGHAT, FQNNGV. CDR3 protein: CASSFIRDRRQGAQYF. CDR3 nucleotides: TGTGCCAGCAGCTTCATCCGGGACAGGCGCCAAGGGGCGCAGTATTTT.

The rearrangement joins TRBV7-8 to TRBJ1-6; unclear D gene. The germline V and J ends were trimmed by 5 bases and 0 bases, with 11 bases remaining between them. This CDR3 region has 16 residues. Germline V gene data show CDR1 as SGHVS and CDR2 as FQNEAQ. The DNA for the CDR3 is TGTGCCAGCAGCGTCGACTGGAGCTCCTATAATTCACCCCTCCACTTT. It translates to CASSVDWSSYNSPLHF.

V and J are TRBV10-3 and TRBJ1-3, with no clear D. The CDR3 loop spans 15 amino acids. V lost 1 base and J 0 bases, leaving 7 bases between the germline ends. Germline V gives CDR1 ENHRY, CDR2 SYGVKD. As DNA, the CDR3 is TGTGCCATCAGTGAGTATGCGGGCTCTGGAAACACCATATATTTT. It encodes CAISEYAGSGNTIYF.

This chain joins TRBV28 and TRBJ1-4; D possibly corresponds to TRBD1 (5 bases). Germline CDR1 and CDR2: MDHEN and SYDVKM. This CDR3 contains 17 residues. V lost 6 bases, J lost 2 bases, and 19 bases lay in between. The CDR3 loop is CASSYRGALGTNEKLFF. DNA for the CDR3: TGTGCCAGCAGCTACCGTGGGGCTCTGGGGACTAATGAAAAACTGTTTTTT.

This chain links TRBV9 with TRBJ1-1; the D gene is possibly TRBD1 (5 bases). V lost 4 bases and J lost 10, with 17 bases in between. The germline gives CDR1 SGDLS, CDR2 YYNGEE. The CDR3 sequence is 13 residues long. The CDR3 protein is CASSNRATGSAFF. The CDR3 nucleotides are TGTGCCAGCAGCAACCGGGCTACAGGTTCAGCTTTCTTT. The entire variable domain, with the rest obtained from reference TRBV9 and TRBJ1-1, is as follows: DSGVTQTPKHLITATGQRVTLRCSPRSGDLSVYWYQQSLDQGLQFLIQYYNGEERAKGNILERFSAQQFPDLHSELNLSSLELGDSALYFCASSNRATGSAFFGQGTRLTVV.

The chain links TRBV6-5 to TRBJ2-3; 8 nucleotides line up with TRBD1. Germline lookup yields CDR1 MNHEY and CDR2 SVGAGI. The length of the CDR3 is 15 residues. Losses at the gene ends were 2 bases for V and 2 bases for J; bases not matched to a gene: 3. CDR3 residues: CASSYRQGHTDTQYF. CDR3 bases: TGTGCCAGCAGTTACCGACAGGGGCACACAGATACGCAGTATTTT.

The rearrangement uses TRBV11-1 and TRBJ2-2; no clear D gene. This CDR3 is built from 14 residues. V was cut by 6 bases and J by 1 base, with 9 bases left in between. The germline CDR1 and CDR2 sequences are SGHAT and FQDESV (reference sequence). DNA of the CDR3: TGTGCCAGCAGGATCCAGGAGAACACCGGGGAGCTGTTTTTT. Protein: CASRIQENTGELFF. The whole variable domain, filled in from reference TRBV11-1 and TRBJ2-2, reads EAEVAQSPRYKITEKSQAVAFWCDPISGHATLYWYRQILGQGPELLVQFQDESVVDDSQLPKDRFSAERLKGVDSTLKIQPAELGDSAMYLCASRIQENTGELFFGEGSRLTVL.

The V and J genes are TRBV4-2 and TRBJ1-2; 10 bases fit TRBD1. Germline V gives CDR1 LGHNA, CDR2 YNFKEQ. The CDR3 extends over 16 amino acids. V lost 0 bases, J lost 2 bases, and 3 bases stayed unmatched. The CDR3 spells CASSQEPGQGNYGYTF. CDR3 coding DNA: TGTGCCAGCAGCCAAGAACCGGGACAGGGGAACTATGGCTACACCTTC.

The chain carries TRBV4-1 and TRBJ1-3; D may be TRBD1 (6 bases). The V gene's germline CDR1 is MGHRA and CDR2 YSYEKL. The CDR3 runs to 19 residues. V lost 0 bases, J lost 0 bases, and 18 bases lay in between. The CDR3 DNA reads TGCGCCAGCAGCCAAGATCCCATAACAGGGACCTTCTCTGGAAACACCATATATTTT. It yields the protein CASSQDPITGTFSGNTIYF.

This clone was detected a few times. CDR3 protein: CASSYSGVTEAFF. The CDR3 bases are TGTGCCAGCAGTTACTCAGGGGTGACTGAAGCTTTCTTT. The gene calls are TRBV6-6 and TRBJ1-1; a weak D match, TRBD1 (5 bases). Germline V gene data show CDR1 as MNHNY and CDR2 as SVGAGI (reference sequence). Trimming took 0 bases from V and 5 from J, leaving 7 bases between them. The CDR3 extends over 13 amino acids.

This sequence joins TRBV18 and TRBJ2-7; tentative D call: TRBD2 (6 bases). The CDR3 spans 14 residues. The V end lost 0 bases, the J end lost 5 bases, and 11 bases lay between the germline ends. Germline CDR1 KGHSH, CDR2 LQKENI. CDR3 loop: CASSPPGRMHEQYF. The CDR3 region has the DNA TGTGCCAGCTCACCACCAGGGAGGATGCACGAGCAGTACTTC.

The chain has TRBV3-1 (or the pseudogene TRBV3-2) and TRBJ1-2; tentative D call: TRBD1 (5 bases). The CDR3 loop spans 14 amino acids. CDR1 and CDR2 (germline): LGHDT, YNNKEL (reference sequence). Trimming took off 1 base at V and 4 bases at J, with 10 bases between the two ends. CDR3 in amino acids: CASSQGGSVYGYTF. In DNA, the CDR3 is TGTGCCAGCAGCCAAGGGGGCTCCGTCTATGGCTACACCTTC.